The sequence of this T cell receptor beta chain was determined in a study of cytomegalovirus exposure and HLA in healthy donors. Broader study findings: A few chains tied to CMV proved CMV antigen-specific in vitro. A later analysis reportedly found that, within productive TCRs, an Asian-associated ancestry cluster had fewer N-insertions than the mean observed across the 666 donors.

Trimming removed 3 bases from V and 0 bases from J, with 7 bases in between. CDR3 size: 13 residues. Germline CDR1 and CDR2: SGHRS and YFSETQ. Use of 60 Vbeta and 13 Jbeta primers characterized the PCR. Generated by immunoSEQ multiplex PCR, the TCRdb table keeps only in-frame clones and is missing some. This table holds about 160,000 clones, around four fifths found once. This clone was detected a few times. Its antigen is still unknown. The chain combines TRBV5-1 with TRBJ2-7, with D maybe TRBD2 (6 bases). Sequenced sample: PBMCs. The TCR was taken from a female donor in good health and CMV-seronegative. This chain's CDR3 is CASSWGVSYEQYF. The DNA of the CDR3 is TGCGCCAGCAGCTGGGGGGTCTCCTACGAGCAGTACTTC.